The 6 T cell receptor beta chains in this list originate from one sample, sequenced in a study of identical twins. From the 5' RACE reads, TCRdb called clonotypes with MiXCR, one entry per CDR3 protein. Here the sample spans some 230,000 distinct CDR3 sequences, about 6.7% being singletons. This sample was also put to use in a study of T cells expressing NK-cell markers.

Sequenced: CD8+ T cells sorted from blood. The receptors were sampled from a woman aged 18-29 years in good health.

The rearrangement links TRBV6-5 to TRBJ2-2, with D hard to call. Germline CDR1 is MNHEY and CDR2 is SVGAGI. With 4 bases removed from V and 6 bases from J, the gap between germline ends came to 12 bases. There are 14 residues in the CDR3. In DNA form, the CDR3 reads TGTGCCAGCAGTTTGGGCCCGGCGGCCGGGGAGCTGTTTTTT. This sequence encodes CASSLGPAAGELFF.

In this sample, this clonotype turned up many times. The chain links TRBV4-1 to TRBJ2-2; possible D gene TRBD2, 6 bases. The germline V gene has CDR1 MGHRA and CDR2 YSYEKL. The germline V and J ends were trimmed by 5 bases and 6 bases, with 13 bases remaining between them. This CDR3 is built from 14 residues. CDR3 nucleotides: TGCGCCAGCAGCGAAGTGTCGGGGGCCGGGGAGCTGTTTTTT. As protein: CASSEVSGAGELFF.

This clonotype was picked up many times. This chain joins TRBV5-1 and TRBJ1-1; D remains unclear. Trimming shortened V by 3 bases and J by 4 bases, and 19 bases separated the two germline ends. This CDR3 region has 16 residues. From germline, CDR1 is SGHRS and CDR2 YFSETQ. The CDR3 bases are TGCGCCAGCAGCTCCCGGTGGGCCCCCGTCGGCACTGAAGCTTTCTTT. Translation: CASSSRWAPVGTEAFF.

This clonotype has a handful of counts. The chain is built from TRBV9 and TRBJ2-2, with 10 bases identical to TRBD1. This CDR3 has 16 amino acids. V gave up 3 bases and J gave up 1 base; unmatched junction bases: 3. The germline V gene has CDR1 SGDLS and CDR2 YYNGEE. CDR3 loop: CASSAWDRGNTGELFF. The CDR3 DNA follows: TGTGCCAGCAGCGCGTGGGACAGGGGGAACACCGGGGAGCTGTTTTTT.

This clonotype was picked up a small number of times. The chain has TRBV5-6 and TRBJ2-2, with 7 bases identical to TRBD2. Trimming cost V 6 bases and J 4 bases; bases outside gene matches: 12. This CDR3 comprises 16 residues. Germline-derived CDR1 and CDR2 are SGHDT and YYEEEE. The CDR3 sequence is CASTGESSGPTGELFF. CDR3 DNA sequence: TGTGCCAGCACCGGGGAGTCTAGCGGCCCCACCGGGGAGCTGTTTTTT. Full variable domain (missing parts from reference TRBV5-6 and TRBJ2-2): DAGVTQSPTHLIKTRGQQVTLRCSPKSGHDTVSWYQQALGQGPQFIFQYYEEEERQRGNFPDRFSGHQFPNYSSELNVNALLLGDSALYLCASTGESSGPTGELFFGEGSRLTVL.

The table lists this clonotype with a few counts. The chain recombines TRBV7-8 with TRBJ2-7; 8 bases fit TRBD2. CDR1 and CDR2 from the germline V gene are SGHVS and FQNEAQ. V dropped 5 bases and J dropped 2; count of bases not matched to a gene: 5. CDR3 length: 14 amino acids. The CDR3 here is CASSPSGPTYEQYF. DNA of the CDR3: TGTGCCAGCAGCCCTAGCGGGCCCACCTACGAGCAGTACTTC. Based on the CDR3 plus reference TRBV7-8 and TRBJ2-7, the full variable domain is GAGVSQSPRYKVAKRGQDVALRCDPISGHVSLFWYQQALGQGPEFLTYFQNEAQLDKSGLPSDRFFAERPEGSVSTLKIQRTQQEDSAVYLCASSPSGPTYEQYFGPGTRLTVT.